This is a list of T cell receptor beta chains from one sample in a study of chemoradiotherapy in HPV16-positive cancers. Clones were read by immunoSEQ multiplex PCR, and TCRdb kept only the in-frame ones, dropping some. The repertoire has roughly 20,000 clones, 80% to 95% of them found once; the top ten carry about 17%. The sample was blood, taken from a patient who underwent chemoradiotherapy. The receptors were sampled from a human donor with HPV-associated anogenital cancer. CDR3s leave out the opening cysteine and the closing phenylalanine or tryptophan. Size is omitted from some rows. Given values are once, few, many or a class for expanded clones.

abundance	v_gene	CDR3aa
-	TRBV5-1	ASSLWDRAAADTQY
-	TRBV5-1	ASSLQVYTGELF
-	TRBV28	ASISYSGRAHTGELF
-	TRBV6-6	ASTPGLAGRDTQY
-	TRBV5-1	ASSFSGSNPGSSYNEQF
-	TRBV5-1	ASSLGLDTGELF
medium-sized	TRBV6-5	ASGVSGQGGYEQY
once	TRBV9	ASSSHRDSNTGELF
-	TRBV6-5	ASRGLGVKNIQY
-	TRBV6-5	ASSFYGPNTEAF
-	TRBV11-2	ASSFDRVAGELF
-	TRBV7-8	ASSLYGGVYEQY
-	TRBV6-1	ASSEERGAVGQPQH